The 26 T cell receptor beta chains listed next were all sequenced from one sample in a study of cytomegalovirus exposure and HLA in healthy donors. Primers: 60 Vbeta forward and 13 Jbeta reverse. Here immunoSEQ multiplex PCR was the method, and the copy in TCRdb shows in-frame clones only, minus some. Among roughly 66,000 clones, 75% to 85% were seen once, and the ten largest hold roughly 8%. Material for sequencing was PBMCs. The receptor source for this set is a man aged 18 to 35 in good health and CMV-seropositive.

The V gene is TRBV27, the J gene TRBJ1-2; D is perhaps TRBD1 (6 bases). CDR3 length equals 13 residues. Between the trimmed V and J ends, which lost 8 bases and 5 bases, there was a span of 15 bases. Looked up from germline, CDR1 is MNHEY and CDR2 is SMNVEV (reference sequence). DNA of the CDR3: TGTGCCAGCCAGGACAGTTTGACGTATGGCTACACCTTC. Translated, it gives CASQDSLTYGYTF.

The chain couples TRBV4-1 to TRBJ1-3, with D uncertain. Trimming left V 1 base short and J 0 bases short, with 10 bases between. The CDR3 is 16 residues long. The germline V gene encodes CDR1 MGHRA and CDR2 YSYEKL. The CDR3 spells CASSQASRSSGNTIYF. CDR3 nucleotide sequence: TGCGCCAGCAGCCAAGCCTCCAGAAGCTCTGGAAACACCATATATTTT.

The chain links TRBV4-2 to TRBJ1-2, with 8 bases that match TRBD1. Germline CDR1 reads LGHNA; CDR2 reads YNFKEQ. The CDR3 has 16 residues. V shed 4 bases, J shed 4 bases, and the junction held 11 bases outside the gene matches. The CDR3 region has the DNA TGTGCCAGCAGCCGGGGTGGCGGACAGGGCTTCTATGGCTACACCTTC. Translation: CASSRGGGQGFYGYTF.

This clone turned up a few times. A read error may account for a junction end that differs from germline. CDR3 nucleotides: TGTGCCAGCAGCCCTTTTTCAGCCCTCCACTTT. Amino acids: CASSPFSALHF. V gene TRBV2 combines with J gene TRBJ1-6; D gene unclear. The CDR3 totals 11 residues. CDR1 and CDR2 (germline): SNHLY, FYNNEI.

The chain uses TRBV5-1 and TRBJ2-1; no clear D. The V end lost 1 base, the J end lost 8 bases, and 10 bases lay between the germline ends. The CDR3 loop spans 13 amino acids. Germline V gene lookup returns CDR1 SGHRS and CDR2 YFSETQ. This chain's CDR3 is CASSLSHRDEQFF. DNA of the CDR3: TGCGCCAGCAGCTTGTCCCACCGCGATGAGCAGTTCTTC.

The chain couples TRBV15 to TRBJ2-1; TRBD2 agrees at 11 bases. Trimming cost V 5 bases and J 5 bases; bases outside gene matches: 2. Germline-derived CDR1 and CDR2 are LNHNV and YYDKDF (reference sequence). The CDR3 contains 14 residues. This CDR3 is CATSGLAGHNEQFF. CDR3 nucleotides: TGTGCCACCAGCGGACTAGCGGGCCACAATGAGCAGTTCTTC.

This clone was counted between two and nine times. This chain connects TRBV25-1 to TRBJ2-3; TRBD1 agrees at 7 bases. J lost 6 bases, V lost 3 bases, and 6 bases had no gene match. The CDR3 length is 14 residues. Germline V gene data show CDR1 as MGHDK and CDR2 as SYGVNS. CDR3 DNA: TGTGCCAGCAGTGACTCAGGCAGGGGGGATACGCAGTATTTT. Translating it yields CASSDSGRGDTQYF.

This sequence joins TRBV30 and TRBJ1-1; 11 nucleotides line up with TRBD1. Per germline, CDR1 GTSNPN and CDR2 SVGIG (reference sequence). The CDR3 has 14 residues. V dropped 4 bases and J dropped 5; count of bases not matched to a gene: 6. CDR3 amino acids: CAWKGQGGRTEAFF. The CDR3 nucleotides read TGTGCCTGGAAGGGACAGGGGGGTCGGACTGAAGCTTTCTTT.

The V call is TRBV19, the J call TRBJ1-1, with a weak D call TRBD1 (5 bases). The V and J ends lost 3 bases and 3 bases respectively, with 8 bases between them. CDR1 and CDR2 from the germline V gene are LNHDA and SQIVND (reference sequence). The CDR3 is 13 amino acids. The CDR3 nucleotides read TGTGCCAGTAGTATGGTCAGGGACACTGAAGCTTTCTTT. Translating gives CASSMVRDTEAFF. The full variable domain, its missing parts supplied by reference TRBV19 and TRBJ1-1, is DGGITQSPKYLFRKEGQNVTLSCEQNLNHDAMYWYRQDPGQGLRLIYYSQIVNDFQKGDIAEGYSVSREKKESFPLTVTSAQKNPTAFYLCASSMVRDTEAFFGQGTRLTVV.

The rearrangement links TRBV2 to TRBJ2-3, with TRBD2 matching over 11 bases. The CDR3 consists of 16 residues. Looked up from germline, CDR1 is SNHLY and CDR2 is FYNNEI. With 6 bases clipped from V and 0 bases from J, the junction kept 5 bases outside the gene matches. The CDR3 DNA reads TGTGCCAGCAGAACTAGCGGGAGCTCTAGCACAGATACGCAGTATTTT. This translates into CASRTSGSSSTDTQYF.

The chain uses TRBV9 and TRBJ1-1; 8 bases are a match to TRBD1. The CDR3 covers 14 residues. Germline V lookup: CDR1 SGDLS, CDR2 YYNGEE. V gave up 4 bases and J gave up 4 bases; unmatched junction bases: 6. The CDR3 loop is CASSPEDRATEAFF. The CDR3 DNA is TGTGCCAGCAGCCCCGAGGACAGGGCCACTGAAGCTTTCTTT.

The chain joins TRBV30 to TRBJ1-2, with D maybe TRBD1 (5 bases). The CDR3 sequence is 13 residues long. Trimming removed 5 bases at V and 4 bases at J, with 14 bases between. Germline CDR1 is GTSNPN and CDR2 is SVGIG (reference sequence). The CDR3 nucleotides are TGTGCCTGGGGGCGCGACAGACCCTATGGCTACACCTTC. It specifies CAWGRDRPYGYTF.

The V call is TRBV30, the J call TRBJ1-1; 9 bases agree with TRBD1. Germline CDR1 reads GTSNPN; CDR2 reads SVGIG (reference sequence). Unmatched junction bases numbered 5, after V lost 4 bases and J lost 2 bases. The CDR3 has 14 residues. Here the CDR3 DNA reads TGTGCCTGGACCACAGGGGGCGCCAACACTGAAGCTTTCTTT. As protein: CAWTTGGANTEAFF.

The V call is TRBV5-1, the J call TRBJ2-7; 9 bases line up with TRBD2. Unmatched junction bases numbered 12, after V lost 3 bases and J lost 2 bases. Germline lookup yields CDR1 SGHRS and CDR2 YFSETQ. The length of the CDR3 is 17 residues. The CDR3 here is CASSSAVASGNPYEQYF. The CDR3 DNA reads as TGCGCCAGCAGCTCCGCTGTGGCTAGCGGGAATCCCTACGAGCAGTACTTC.

V gene TRBV6-6 combines with J gene TRBJ2-7, with TRBD2 matching over 7 bases. Germline loops: CDR1 MNHNY, CDR2 SVGAGI (reference sequence). Germline trimming cut 5 bases from V and 2 bases from J; bases unmatched to any gene: 6. The CDR3 contains 14 residues. For the CDR3, the DNA is TGTGCCAGCAGTCCCCGAGGGACTACCTACGAGCAGTACTTC. Protein: CASSPRGTTYEQYF.

A single count supports this clone. The genes are TRBV6-1 and TRBJ2-7; possible D gene TRBD1, 6 bases. The germline CDR1 and CDR2 sequences are MNHNS and SASEGT. The CDR3 has 15 amino acids. V was trimmed by 6 bases and J by 0 bases, leaving 15 bases between them. CDR3 DNA sequence: TGTGCCAGCAGGGACCGGGACACGGACTCCTACGAGCAGTACTTC. As protein: CASRDRDTDSYEQYF.

This clone was counted only a few times. The chain is built from TRBV6-6 and TRBJ2-5, with 10 bases that match TRBD1. Trimming took 5 bases from V and 4 from J; bases not matched to a gene: 1. The CDR3 spans 13 residues. Germline V gene sequence: CDR1 MNHNY, CDR2 SVGAGI (reference sequence). The CDR3: CASSRTGGETQYF. CDR3 sequence (DNA): TGTGCCAGCAGTCGGACAGGGGGAGAGACCCAGTACTTC.

This clone was counted once. This chain links TRBV29-1 with TRBJ1-1; 8 bases agree with TRBD1. The CDR3 is 13 amino acids. With V trimmed by 5 bases and J by 4 bases, 6 bases remained unmatched. The germline V gene encodes CDR1 SQVTM and CDR2 ANQGSEA. The CDR3 DNA sequence: TGCAGCGTTAAACAGGGGGAGGGCACTGAAGCTTTCTTT. This codes for CSVKQGEGTEAFF.

The J gene is TRBJ1-2, the V gene TRBV4-1; D is uncertain. CDR3 length equals 12 residues. The ends were cut back, 1 base at V and 5 bases at J, with 5 bases in the middle. Germline lookup yields CDR1 MGHRA and CDR2 YSYEKL. The CDR3 region has the DNA TGCGCCAGCAGCCAAGGAGAGTATGGCTACACCTTC. It is translated as CASSQGEYGYTF.

The chain carries TRBV30 and TRBJ1-4; D gene ambiguous. Per germline, CDR1 GTSNPN and CDR2 SVGIG (reference sequence). The CDR3 totals 13 residues. V dropped 4 bases and J dropped 11 bases, with 17 bases sitting between them. DNA of the CDR3: TGTGCCTGGACGGTGGTGGGAGCGCGGAAACTGTTTTTT. Amino acids: CAWTVVGARKLFF.

This clone has just a few counts. The gene calls are TRBV13 and TRBJ2-7; perhaps TRBD2 as D (5 bases). Trimming took 6 bases from V and 6 from J, leaving 24 bases between them. The germline V gene has CDR1 PRHDT and CDR2 FYEKMQ (reference sequence). The CDR3 runs 16 residues. The CDR3 spells CASRPQRAEVGSEQYF. In nucleotides, the CDR3 is TGTGCCAGCAGGCCTCAACGCGCCGAGGTGGGGAGCGAGCAGTACTTC.

This chain connects TRBV10-3 to TRBJ1-6; 9 bases are shared with TRBD1. Germline CDR1 reads ENHRY; CDR2 reads SYGVKD. The CDR3 extends over 14 amino acids. The J segment lost 10 bases and the V segment lost 3 bases, leaving 4 bases of the junction unmatched. This CDR3 reads CAISEGDRASPLHF. For the CDR3, the DNA is TGTGCCATCAGTGAAGGGGACAGGGCATCACCCCTCCACTTT.

V is TRBV30 and J is TRBJ2-1; the D gene is possibly TRBD1 (5 bases). Trimming left V 1 base short and J 10 bases short, with 8 bases between. CDR3 length: 11 residues. Germline V gene lookup returns CDR1 GTSNPN and CDR2 SVGIG (reference sequence). This CDR3 reads CAWSADREQFF. For the CDR3, the DNA is TGTGCCTGGAGTGCCGACAGAGAGCAGTTCTTC.

J is TRBJ1-1 and V is TRBV18, with 9 bases fitting TRBD1. From germline, CDR1 is KGHSH and CDR2 LQKENI. The CDR3 is 15 amino acids. The junction had 9 bases not matched to a gene; V was cut back by 0 bases and J by 10 bases. The CDR3 DNA follows: TGTGCCAGCTCACCACCTCCGGGACAGGGAAGGCTAGCTTTCTTT. Translating it yields CASSPPPGQGRLAFF.

The chain has TRBV9 and TRBJ2-5; 8 nucleotides line up with TRBD2. The CDR3 runs 15 residues. J gave up 5 bases and V 2 bases, and 8 bases lay outside the gene matches. In germline, CDR1 is SGDLS, CDR2 YYNGEE. Here the CDR3 DNA reads TGTGCCAGCAGCGTTTTCGGGGGGGCTGGGGAGACCCAGTACTTC. Translated: CASSVFGGAGETQYF.

The CDR3 loop reads CASSHTEETQYF. Here the CDR3 DNA reads TGTGCCAGCAGCCACACAGAAGAGACCCAGTACTTC. The chain uses TRBV7-6 and TRBJ2-5; no reliable D call. Per germline, CDR1 SGHVS and CDR2 FNYEAQ. V shed 5 bases and J shed 3 bases, with 7 bases lying between them. This CDR3 is built from 12 residues.